The 12 T cell receptor beta chains in this list originate from one sample, sequenced in a study of blood T cell repertoires in COVID-19. Profiled with immunoSEQ multiplex PCR; TCRdb holds only in-frame clones, not every one. The data show some 180,000 clones, with approximately 85% seen just once and less than 9% held by the top ten. The sample taken for sequencing was peripheral blood. The receptors were sampled from a woman in her sixties with acute or convalescent COVID-19.

On this clone: The junction and the germline gene differ at one end; a read error may be behind it. This chain uses TRBV6-5 with TRBJ2-5, with 9 bases aligning to TRBD2. There are 15 residues in the CDR3. Germline CDR1 MNHEY, CDR2 SVGAGI. The CDR3 here is CASSLAGDRQGTQYF. The CDR3 DNA reads as TGTGCCAGCAGTTTAGCGGGAGATCGCCAAGGGACCCAGTACTTC.

The V and J genes are TRBV24-1 and TRBJ2-6, with D possibly being TRBD1 (6 bases). CDR3 length: 21 amino acids. The germline V gene has CDR1 KGHDR and CDR2 SFDVKD. Trimming took 1 base from V and 0 from J, leaving 21 bases between them. CDR3 in DNA: TGTGCCACCAGTGATTTAAGGCCGGGACAAGGAGTTTACTCTGGGGCCAACGTCCTGACTTTC. Amino acid sequence: CATSDLRPGQGVYSGANVLTF.

This clone was found a few times. This sequence joins TRBV15 and TRBJ2-5; 9 nucleotides line up with TRBD1. With V trimmed by 0 bases and J by 6 bases, 8 bases remained unmatched. The germline V gene has CDR1 LNHNV and CDR2 YYDKDF (reference sequence). This CDR3 region has 16 residues. The CDR3 region is CATSRDGGQGGKTQYF. Written as DNA, the CDR3 is TGTGCCACCAGCAGAGATGGGGGACAGGGAGGGAAGACCCAGTACTTC.

J is TRBJ2-3 and V is TRBV18; 8 bases align to TRBD1. With 2 bases clipped from V and 4 bases from J, the junction kept 5 bases outside the gene matches. The CDR3 length is 15 residues. CDR1 and CDR2 from the germline V gene are KGHSH and LQKENI. CDR3 DNA: TGTGCCAGCTCACCAACGACAGGGGCGGCAGATACGCAGTATTTT. The encoded protein is CASSPTTGAADTQYF.

V is TRBV5-1 and J is TRBJ1-4, with 8 bases matching TRBD1. Germline V CDR1 and CDR2: SGHRS, YFSETQ. Trimming at V came to 4 bases and at J to 3 bases, leaving 2 bases not matched to a gene. There are 14 residues in the CDR3. DNA of the CDR3: TGCGCCAGCAGCAGGACAGGGTCTAATGAAAAACTGTTTTTT. Its protein is CASSRTGSNEKLFF.

J is TRBJ1-5 and V is TRBV27; 7 nucleotides align to TRBD1. Germline CDR1 is MNHEY and CDR2 is SMNVEV (reference sequence). The CDR3 is 15 residues long. Germline trimming cut 5 bases from V and 0 bases from J; bases unmatched to any gene: 4. The CDR3 here is CASSPTGYSNQPQHF. The CDR3 DNA follows: TGTGCCAGCAGTCCGACAGGGTATAGCAATCAGCCCCAGCATTTT.

This CDR3 reads CASSLGVVNNSPLHF. The DNA of the CDR3 is TGCGCCAGCAGCTTGGGAGTGGTGAATAATTCACCCCTCCACTTT. V and J are TRBV5-1 and TRBJ1-6, with D hard to call. V was shortened by 0 bases and J by 5 bases, with 9 bases between the two germline ends. This CDR3 is built from 15 residues. Per the germline V gene, CDR1 is SGHRS and CDR2 is YFSETQ.

This chain joins TRBV3-1 (or the pseudogene TRBV3-2) and TRBJ2-1, with 7 bases identical to TRBD2. The germline V gene encodes CDR1 LGHDT and CDR2 YNNKEL (reference sequence). The CDR3 covers 16 residues. The junction had 11 bases not matched to a gene; V was cut back by 2 bases and J by 7 bases. The CDR3 nucleotides read TGTGCCAGCAGCCAATGGGAGGGGATGGGCCTGAATGAGCAGTTCTTC. It is translated as CASSQWEGMGLNEQFF.

This clone was seen once. This chain uses TRBV28 with TRBJ2-7; D call uncertain. The CDR3 sequence is 13 residues long. Germline lookup yields CDR1 MDHEN and CDR2 SYDVKM. The V gene lost 4 bases and the J gene lost 4 bases, with 11 bases spanning the gap. CDR3 sequence (DNA): TGTGCCAGCAGTTGGATCAGGAATTACGAGCAGTACTTC. Translating it yields CASSWIRNYEQYF.

The J gene is TRBJ2-3, the V gene TRBV11-3, with 14 bases matching TRBD2. This CDR3 spans 16 amino acids. Germline trimming cut 6 bases from V and 3 bases from J; bases unmatched to any gene: 5. Germline CDR1 SGHNT, CDR2 YENEEA. For the CDR3, the DNA is TGTGCCAGCAGTAAGGGACTAGCGGGAGTGACAGATACGCAGTATTTT. Protein product: CASSKGLAGVTDTQYF. The whole variable domain, filled in from reference TRBV11-3 and TRBJ2-3, reads EAGVVQSPRYKIIEKKQPVAFWCNPISGHNTLYWYLQNLGQGPELLIRYENEEAVDDSQLPKDRFSAERLKGVDSTLKIQPAELGDSAVYLCASSKGLAGVTDTQYFGPGTRLTVL.

This chain joins TRBV19 and TRBJ1-5, with TRBD1 matching 8 bases. The J segment lost 5 bases and the V segment lost 4 bases, leaving 7 bases of the junction unmatched. CDR1 is LNHDA, CDR2 SQIVND, per germline (reference sequence). This CDR3 is built from 15 residues. This CDR3 reads CASSREGTGHQPQHF. CDR3 DNA: TGTGCCAGTAGTAGGGAGGGGACAGGACATCAGCCCCAGCATTTT.

V usage is TRBV12-3 or TRBV12-4 and J usage is TRBJ1-2, with D uncertain. The CDR3 sequence is 13 residues long. V lost 5 bases, J lost 0 bases, and 7 bases lay in between. The CDR3 protein is CASSPPANYGYTF. In DNA, the CDR3 is TGTGCCAGCAGTCCCCCAGCTAACTATGGCTACACCTTC.